This T cell receptor (beta chain) was found in a study of radiation and T cells in renal cell carcinoma. The protocol was immunoSEQ multiplex PCR, while the TCRdb copy is restricted to in-frame clones and leaves out a portion. This sample has more than 60,000 clones, with 75% to 90% found just once. Regarding this clone: The target antigen is unknown.

Broader study findings: From baseline, blood top tumor clonotypes peaked at 2 weeks post-radiation. Pretreatment tumor biopsies were lacking, so baseline clonotypes are unknown.

The CDR3 sequence is 16 residues long. Germline loops: CDR1 MDHEN, CDR2 SYDVKM. The V and J ends lost 4 bases and 0 bases, in that order; junction bases with no gene match: 4. Time point meaning: blood 4 weeks post-SBRT, at nephrectomy. The treatment here: 15 Gy SBRT to primary tumor, nephrectomy 4 weeks later. Nephrectomy followed 15 Gy stereotactic body radiation by 4 weeks. The clonotype was recovered from a woman aged 55-70 years with renal cell carcinoma. Source: blood, taken from a patient whose treatment included radiotherapy and nephrectomy. This chain links TRBV28 with TRBJ1-5; TRBD1 matches at 9 bases. CDR3 sequence: CASSSQQGASNQPQHF. The CDR3 DNA reads TGTGCCAGCAGTTCCCAACAGGGGGCTAGCAATCAGCCCCAGCATTTT.